A single sample is the source of the 14 T cell receptor beta chains below, sequenced in a study of OX40 agonist ivuxolimab in advanced cancers. The method was the immunoSEQ multiplex PCR assay. The clones in this table, taken by TCRdb from immuneACCESS, are in-frame only. Not every clone is retained; where verified, under half of the shortfall comes from an unresolved V gene, and the cause of the rest is unknown. This sample gives more than 12,000 clones in total; 75% to 85% of them show up just once. The biggest ten clones account for less than 20% of the sample. The sample consisted of CD4+ or CD8+ T cells sorted from blood, taken in a trial of the OX40 agonist ivuxolimab. The origin of the receptors is an adult with an advanced solid tumor such as melanoma, head and neck, liver or kidney cancer.

The J gene is TRBJ2-7, the V gene TRBV6-1, with unresolved D. This CDR3 comprises 11 residues. V was trimmed by 6 bases and J by 2 bases, leaving 5 bases between them. Germline-derived CDR1 and CDR2 are MNHNS and SASEGT. CDR3 DNA: TGTGCCAGCAGGAGGCCCTACGAGCAGTACTTC. As protein: CASRRPYEQYF.

The genes are TRBV7-5 and TRBJ2-2; the table names TRBD1, a call not compared with the DNA. TRBV7-5 counts as a pseudogene. CDR3 length: 13 amino acids. CDR3 nucleotides: TGTGCCAGCAGCCCCAGTGGGCCCGGGGAGCTGTTTTTT. Residues: CASSPSGPGELFF.

This clone was seen a handful of times. A read error may account for a junction end that differs from germline. V gene TRBV5-3 combines with J gene TRBJ2-1, with 9 bases aligning to TRBD2. TRBV5-3 is known as an ORF, though its function is uncertain. The CDR3 is 14 residues long. The DNA for the CDR3 is TGTGCCAGCAGCTTGACTAGCGGATACAATGAGCAGTTCTTC. Its translation: CASSLTSGYNEQFF.

The rearrangement joins TRBV6-5 to TRBJ2-7; either TRBD1 or TRBD2 may fit D (6 bases each). CDR3 length: 14 residues. V was pared by 2 bases and J by 2 bases, with 10 bases between. CDR1 and CDR2 (germline): MNHEY, SVGAGI. DNA of the CDR3: TGTGCCAGCAGTTACGGGGGGCCCACCTACGAGCAGTACTTC. The encoded protein is CASSYGGPTYEQYF.

The DNA of the CDR3 is TGTGCCAGCAGCGCCCCAGGGTATGAGCAGTTCTTC. Translating it yields CASSAPGYEQFF. V gene TRBV9 combines with J gene TRBJ2-1; D is perhaps TRBD1 (5 bases). The V end lost 3 bases, the J end lost 8 bases, and 9 bases lay between the germline ends. CDR1 is SGDLS and CDR2 is YYNGEE in the germline V gene. The CDR3 covers 12 residues.

The V gene is TRBV29-1, the J gene TRBJ2-7; TRBD1 might be the D (6 bases). CDR1 and CDR2 (germline): SQVTM, ANQGSEA. Deletions cut 7 bases from V and 0 bases from J, with 13 bases between. This CDR3 spans 13 amino acids. Here the CDR3 reads CSGLQGSSYEQYF. In DNA, the CDR3 is TGCAGCGGCCTACAGGGAAGCTCCTACGAGCAGTACTTC.

Only one count was recorded for this clone. The chain employs TRBV7-9 and TRBJ2-1; weak D call: TRBD1 (6 bases). Trimming cost V 3 bases and J 11 bases, with 32 bases left between them. The CDR3 is 19 residues long. Germline CDR1 is SEHNR and CDR2 is FQNEAQ (reference sequence). CDR3 DNA sequence: TGTGCCAGCAGCTTCCCGGGACAAGAGGGATTTCCAGTGCTTTTTCAGCAGTTCTTC. It translates to CASSFPGQEGFPVLFQQFF.

J is TRBJ2-3 and V is TRBV2; 7 nucleotides line up with TRBD1. This CDR3 contains 17 residues. V gave up 3 bases and J gave up 0 bases; unmatched junction bases: 9. Germline CDR1 reads SNHLY; CDR2 reads FYNNEI. CDR3 loop: CASSEPGTDSSTDTQYF. The CDR3 nucleotides read TGTGCCAGCAGTGAGCCCGGGACAGACTCTAGCACAGATACGCAGTATTTT.

This chain joins TRBV12-5 and TRBJ2-7; possible D gene TRBD2, 6 bases. CDR3 length equals 16 residues. The ends were cut back, 4 bases at V and 0 bases at J, with 16 bases in the middle. Germline CDR1 and CDR2: LGHNT and FRNRAP. The CDR3 DNA follows: TGTGCTAGTGGTTCCCCGGGACTCCCCAGCTCCTACGAGCAGTACTTC. Its translation is CASGSPGLPSSYEQYF.

This rearrangement joins TRBV19 to TRBJ2-7, with D possibly TRBD1 on 6 matching bases. Germline assignment: CDR1 LNHDA and CDR2 SQIVND (reference sequence). Trimming left V 4 bases short and J 0 bases short, with 10 bases between. The CDR3 loop spans 14 amino acids. CDR3 in amino acids: CASSTEDSSYEQYF. CDR3 nucleotides: TGTGCCAGTAGTACTGAGGACAGCTCCTACGAGCAGTACTTC.

V gene TRBV7-8 combines with J gene TRBJ1-1; a possible D gene is TRBD1 (5 bases). This CDR3 is built from 14 residues. The V gene lost 5 bases and the J gene lost 5 bases, with 15 bases spanning the gap. The germline gives CDR1 SGHVS, CDR2 FQNEAQ. The CDR3 is CASSPRGGETEAFF. The CDR3 coding sequence is TGTGCCAGCAGCCCCCGCGGGGGAGAGACTGAAGCTTTCTTT.

This chain connects TRBV15 to TRBJ2-7; D ambiguous. CDR3 length equals 15 residues. V was cut by 3 bases and J by 2 bases, with 14 bases left in between. Germline CDR1 reads LNHNV; CDR2 reads YYDKDF (reference sequence). The CDR3 DNA follows: TGTGCCACCAGCAGGAACATGGGCCAGGCCTACGAGCAGTACTTC. It yields the protein CATSRNMGQAYEQYF.

V and J are TRBV7-9 and TRBJ2-5, with 7 bases identical to TRBD1. V lost 4 bases, J lost 5 bases, and 7 bases stayed unmatched. Germline V gene lookup returns CDR1 SEHNR and CDR2 FQNEAQ (reference sequence). The CDR3 is 14 residues long. For the CDR3, the DNA is TGTGCCAGCAGCTATGGGACAGATAGGGAGACCCAGTACTTC. As protein: CASSYGTDRETQYF.

The rearrangement uses TRBV28 and TRBJ2-4; 8 bases match TRBD1. The length of the CDR3 is 15 residues. Germline V gene lookup returns CDR1 MDHEN and CDR2 SYDVKM. The V and J ends lost 5 bases and 0 bases, in that order; junction bases with no gene match: 3. The CDR3 sequence is CASSLRGRAKNIQYF. In DNA form, the CDR3 reads TGTGCCAGCAGTCTCAGGGGGCGAGCCAAAAACATTCAGTACTTC.